Presented here are 31 T cell receptor beta chains from one specimen sequenced in a study of T cells after yellow fever vaccination. TCRdb re-derived calls from the 5' RACE reads in MiXCR, one entry per CDR3 protein. The sample has some 550,000 distinct CDR3 sequences, roughly a fifth seen once; the top ten hold 14%. This specimen was PBMCs, taken 15 days after the yellow fever booster vaccination. The receptors shown here come from a man aged 25-45 years who received the YFV17D yellow fever vaccine.

The rearrangement links TRBV29-1 to TRBJ2-7; D is uncertain. V lost 6 bases and J lost 0, with 12 bases in between. The CDR3 totals 13 residues. CDR1 and CDR2 from the germline V gene are SQVTM and ANQGSEA. CDR3 sequence reads: CSVAVSNSYEQYF. In DNA form, the CDR3 reads TGCAGCGTGGCCGTTTCGAACTCCTACGAGCAGTACTTC.

This chain links TRBV28 with TRBJ2-6; D not certain. Germline assignment: CDR1 MDHEN and CDR2 SYDVKM. V lost 2 bases and J lost 4, with 9 bases in between. The CDR3 is made up of 15 amino acids. The CDR3: CASSLPSAGANVLTF. DNA of the CDR3: TGTGCCAGCAGTTTACCCAGCGCCGGGGCCAACGTCCTGACTTTC. Together with reference TRBV28 and TRBJ2-6, the CDR3 gives the full variable domain: DVKVTQSSRYLVKRTGEKVFLECVQDMDHENMFWYRQDPGLGLRLIYFSYDVKMKEKGDIPEGYSVSREKKERFSLILESASTNQTSMYLCASSLPSAGANVLTFGAGSRLTVL.

J is TRBJ2-3 and V is TRBV28; possibly TRBD2 for D (6 bases). CDR3 length: 15 residues. Germline V lookup: CDR1 MDHEN, CDR2 SYDVKM. V was trimmed by 6 bases and J by 3 bases, leaving 16 bases between them. The CDR3 nucleotides read TGTGCCAGCAGAGGAGGGACTGGGAGGACAGATACGCAGTATTTT. It codes for CASRGGTGRTDTQYF.

CDR3 nucleotide sequence: TGTGCCAGCAGTAGGGACGTCACCGGGGAGCTGTTTTTT. Protein product: CASSRDVTGELFF. The gene calls are TRBV6-2 or TRBV6-3 and TRBJ2-2; D may be TRBD1 or TRBD2 (5 bases each). With 5 bases removed from V and 4 bases from J, the gap between germline ends came to 8 bases. CDR3 length equals 13 residues. CDR1 is MNHEY and CDR2 is SVGEGT in the germline V gene.

The genes are TRBV5-1 and TRBJ1-1; 7 bases map to TRBD1. CDR1 is SGHRS and CDR2 is YFSETQ in the germline V gene. The length of the CDR3 is 15 residues. V lost 4 bases to trimming and J lost 0 bases; unmatched junction nucleotides: 6. CDR3: CASSHAGQLNTEAFF. As DNA, the CDR3 is TGCGCCAGCAGCCATGCGGGACAGTTGAACACTGAAGCTTTCTTT.

This clonotype was seen a handful of times. The chain joins TRBV21-1 to TRBJ2-7; the table names TRBD1, a call not compared with the DNA. TRBV21-1 constitutes a pseudogene. The CDR3 runs 12 residues. CDR3 residues: CAPRTGVDEQYF. The CDR3 DNA reads as TGTGCCCCCCGGACAGGGGTAGACGAGCAGTACTTC.

This chain joins TRBV18 and TRBJ2-7; D unclear. Germline V lookup: CDR1 KGHSH, CDR2 LQKENI. There are 13 residues in the CDR3. V was shortened by 4 bases and J by 3 bases, with 10 bases between the two germline ends. The CDR3 DNA reads as TGTGCCAGCTCACGGGAACCTAACTACGAGCAGTACTTC. This codes for CASSREPNYEQYF.

V gene TRBV28 combines with J gene TRBJ2-4, with D possibly called TRBD1 or TRBD2 (5 bases each). Trimming removed 7 bases at V and 0 bases at J, with 22 bases between. CDR1 is MDHEN, CDR2 SYDVKM, per germline. The CDR3 runs 18 residues. CDR3: CASTMGRRQSLAKNIQYF. The CDR3, as DNA: TGTGCCAGCACCATGGGGAGACGACAGTCCCTAGCCAAAAACATTCAGTACTTC.

This clonotype came up a few times. The chain combines TRBV5-1 with TRBJ2-7; TRBD1 might be the D (6 bases). V lost 5 bases to trimming and J lost 2 bases, with 14 bases between them. Germline CDR1 SGHRS, CDR2 YFSETQ. The CDR3 extends over 14 amino acids. In nucleotides, the CDR3 is TGCGCCAGCAGTTATGGACAGACTACCTACGAGCAGTACTTC. Protein sequence: CASSYGQTTYEQYF. Drawing the rest from reference TRBV5-1 and TRBJ2-7, the complete variable domain is KAGVTQTPRYLIKTRGQQVTLSCSPISGHRSVSWYQQTPGQGLQFLFEYFSETQRNKGNFPGRFSGRQFSNSRSEMNVSTLELGDSALYLCASSYGQTTYEQYFGPGTRLTVT.

This chain uses TRBV20-1 with TRBJ1-5, with D uncertain. CDR1 is DFQATT, CDR2 SNEGSKA, per germline (reference sequence). The CDR3 loop spans 15 amino acids. V lost 5 bases and J lost 0, with 14 bases in between. CDR3 in amino acids: CSARVEEISNQPQHF. The CDR3 DNA sequence: TGCAGTGCTCGAGTGGAGGAGATTAGCAATCAGCCCCAGCATTTT.

V and J are TRBV2 and TRBJ1-5; the match to TRBD1 covers 10 bases. CDR1 and CDR2 (germline): SNHLY, FYNNEI. With 6 bases clipped from V and 5 bases from J, the junction kept 4 bases outside the gene matches. The CDR3 has 14 amino acids. The CDR3 loop is CASRETGGYQPQHF. The CDR3 nucleotides are TGTGCCAGCAGAGAGACAGGGGGCTATCAGCCCCAGCATTTT.

This clonotype was picked up a small number of times. The gene calls are TRBV20-1 and TRBJ2-1; 9 nucleotides align to TRBD2. V trimming: 6 bases; J trimming: 9 bases; junction bases outside the gene matches: 9. The CDR3 has 13 amino acids. Per germline, CDR1 DFQATT and CDR2 SNEGSKA (reference sequence). In DNA form, the CDR3 reads TGCAGTGCGGAGGGGGTAGCGGGAGTTGAGCAGTTCTTC. It codes for CSAEGVAGVEQFF.

This clonotype showed up just a few times. The V call is TRBV7-6, the J call TRBJ2-5; 7 nucleotides align to TRBD2. V gave up 8 bases and J gave up 5 bases; unmatched junction bases: 8. CDR3 length: 13 residues. The germline CDR1 and CDR2 sequences are SGHVS and FNYEAQ. The CDR3 bases are TGTGCCAGCGGGGAGGGCCCAGGCGAGACCCAGTACTTC. Translation: CASGEGPGETQYF.

The J gene is TRBJ1-1, the V gene TRBV29-1; TRBD1 matches 8 bases. The length of the CDR3 is 14 residues. Germline V CDR1 and CDR2: SQVTM, ANQGSEA. The junction had 13 bases not matched to a gene; V was cut back by 8 bases and J by 5 bases. CDR3 sequence reads: CSFRQGIPFTEAFF. The CDR3 DNA is TGCAGCTTTCGACAGGGGATCCCTTTTACTGAAGCTTTCTTT.

The sample holds a few counts of this clonotype. The genes are TRBV29-1 and TRBJ2-5; TRBD2 agrees at 7 bases. The CDR3 loop spans 13 amino acids. V was clipped by 5 bases and J by 5 bases; unmatched bases: 8. Germline CDR1 reads SQVTM; CDR2 reads ANQGSEA. The CDR3 coding sequence is TGCAGCGTTCAGGACCCCGGGAGGGAGACCCAGTACTTC. This encodes CSVQDPGRETQYF.

The genes are TRBV7-6 and TRBJ2-1, with D perhaps assigned TRBD1 or TRBD2 (5 bases each). V shed 0 bases and J shed 6 bases, with 12 bases lying between them. The CDR3 contains 15 residues. CDR1 and CDR2 from the germline V gene are SGHVS and FNYEAQ. Here the CDR3 reads CASSLAGENLNEQFF. The CDR3 coding sequence is TGTGCCAGCAGCTTAGCGGGGGAGAACCTCAATGAGCAGTTCTTC.

J is TRBJ1-6 and V is TRBV21-1; TRBD1, the D gene given by the table, was not confirmed from the DNA. TRBV21-1 constitutes a pseudogene. The CDR3 covers 15 residues. The chain's CDR3 is CASSKVGVYNSPLHF. In nucleotides, the CDR3 is TGTGCCAGCAGCAAAGTAGGGGTCTATAATTCACCCCTCCACTTT.

This clonotype showed up just a few times. This chain uses TRBV6-1 with TRBJ2-2, with 8 bases that match TRBD2. Germline assignment: CDR1 MNHNS and CDR2 SASEGT. Trimming cost V 7 bases and J 9 bases; bases outside gene matches: 10. The CDR3 loop spans 14 amino acids. The chain's CDR3 is CASKPGLVVRELFF. The CDR3 DNA is TGTGCCAGCAAGCCGGGACTAGTCGTTAGGGAGCTGTTTTTT.

The sample holds many counts of this clonotype. This chain connects TRBV7-2 to TRBJ1-2, with D perhaps matching TRBD1 (6 bases). In germline, CDR1 is SGHTA, CDR2 FQGNSA. Trimming removed 5 bases from V and 4 bases from J, with 11 bases in between. This CDR3 is built from 13 residues. The CDR3 DNA reads as TGTGCCAGCAGCCAAACAGGGATCTATGGCTACACCTTC. It is translated as CASSQTGIYGYTF.

This clonotype was observed a handful of times. The V and J genes are TRBV19 and TRBJ1-5; D unresolved. The CDR3 length is 13 residues. V dropped 1 base and J dropped 2 bases, with 3 bases sitting between them. CDR1 and CDR2 from the germline V gene are LNHDA and SQIVND (reference sequence). This chain's CDR3 is CASSIGGNQPQHF. The CDR3, as DNA: TGTGCCAGTAGTATAGGTGGCAATCAGCCCCAGCATTTT.

The gene calls are TRBV10-2 and TRBJ2-3; the D is unclear. Trimming took off 5 bases at V and 4 bases at J, with 13 bases between the two ends. The CDR3 is 14 residues long. Per the germline V gene, CDR1 is WSHSY and CDR2 is SAAADI. DNA for the CDR3: TGCGCCAGCAGTATGGATAGAAACCCAGATACGCAGTATTTT. Translating gives CASSMDRNPDTQYF.

V usage is TRBV20-1 and J usage is TRBJ2-7; 13 bases line up with TRBD2. The ends lost 0 bases at V and 1 base at J; junction bases unmatched: 3. Looked up from germline, CDR1 is DFQATT and CDR2 is SNEGSKA (reference sequence). This CDR3 has 16 amino acids. The CDR3: CSARDRTSGSSYEQYF. Here the CDR3 DNA reads TGCAGTGCTAGAGATCGGACTAGCGGGAGTTCCTACGAGCAGTACTTC.

A few counts support this clonotype. CDR3 DNA: TGTGCCAGCAGTAGGACAGGGGGGCGTCCTAGCACAGATACGCAGTATTTT. Amino acids: CASSRTGGRPSTDTQYF. The chain combines TRBV11-2 with TRBJ2-3; TRBD1 matches at 10 bases. CDR1 is SGHAT and CDR2 is FQNNGV in the germline V gene. CDR3 length: 17 residues. The V and J ends lost 6 bases and 0 bases, in that order; junction bases with no gene match: 9.

V gene TRBV7-2 combines with J gene TRBJ2-7; the D gene could be TRBD1 or TRBD2 (5 bases each). The CDR3 is made up of 14 amino acids. Trimming left V 6 bases short and J 2 bases short, with 14 bases between. The V gene's germline CDR1 is SGHTA and CDR2 FQGNSA. The CDR3 protein is CASSFTTGPYEQYF. CDR3 coding DNA: TGTGCCAGCAGTTTCACGACGGGGCCCTACGAGCAGTACTTC.

This clonotype was seen more than once but under ten times. The chain recombines TRBV20-1 with TRBJ2-7, with TRBD2 as a possible D gene (6 bases). Between the trimmed V and J ends, which lost 6 bases and 2 bases, there was a span of 11 bases. The CDR3 runs to 12 residues. Germline CDR1 reads DFQATT; CDR2 reads SNEGSKA (reference sequence). The CDR3 region is CSAGGGTYEQYF. CDR3 nucleotide sequence: TGCAGTGCCGGGGGAGGAACCTACGAGCAGTACTTC.

There are a few counts of this clonotype. The V call is TRBV6-5, the J call TRBJ2-5, with no clear D. Germline assignment: CDR1 MNHEY and CDR2 SVGAGI. The CDR3 sequence is 15 residues long. The V end lost 2 bases, the J end lost 0 bases, and 10 bases lay between the germline ends. CDR3 DNA sequence: TGTGCCAGCAGTTACCAACGGACGGACCAAGAGACCCAGTACTTC. It is translated as CASSYQRTDQETQYF.

This clonotype has a handful of counts. J is TRBJ2-5 and V is TRBV7-6; D gene uncertain. Trimming stripped 0 bases from V and 11 bases from J, with 13 bases between. Germline V gene lookup returns CDR1 SGHVS and CDR2 FNYEAQ. The CDR3 consists of 13 residues. The CDR3 sequence is CASSLAARWAQYF. In DNA, the CDR3 is TGTGCCAGCAGCTTAGCAGCCCGCTGGGCGCAGTACTTC.

This clonotype was detected only a few times. The chain uses TRBV10-3 and TRBJ2-2; possible D gene TRBD2, 5 bases. Germline V gene lookup returns CDR1 ENHRY and CDR2 SYGVKD. This CDR3 has 15 amino acids. With 7 bases removed from V and 2 bases from J, the gap between germline ends came to 14 bases. The DNA of the CDR3 is TGTGCCATCACCCCAGGACTGGTTAACACCGGGGAGCTGTTTTTT. It specifies CAITPGLVNTGELFF.

The chain carries TRBV20-1 and TRBJ2-4; D is unresolved. Germline CDR1 DFQATT, CDR2 SNEGSKA (reference sequence). Trimming removed 6 bases from V and 0 bases from J, with 9 bases in between. This CDR3 is 13 amino acids long. The CDR3, as DNA: TGCAGTGCCGGGCTCTTAGCCAAAAACATTCAGTACTTC. Its translation: CSAGLLAKNIQYF.

This clonotype was detected a few times. The chain combines TRBV20-1 with TRBJ2-7, with D hard to call. The CDR3 has 14 residues. Germline V CDR1 and CDR2: DFQATT, SNEGSKA (reference sequence). V lost 2 bases and J lost 4, with 15 bases in between. CDR3 bases: TGCAGTGCTAGAAGTTCCACAGAAGTATACGAGCAGTACTTC. Translated, it gives CSARSSTEVYEQYF.

The chain recombines TRBV29-1 with TRBJ2-1; D is possibly TRBD1 or TRBD2 (5 bases each). CDR1 is SQVTM, CDR2 ANQGSEA, per germline. The CDR3 is 12 amino acids. V lost 4 bases to trimming and J lost 6 bases, with 10 bases between them. The CDR3 loop is CSVVSRGNEQFF. For the CDR3, the DNA is TGCAGCGTTGTTTCGAGGGGCAATGAGCAGTTCTTC.